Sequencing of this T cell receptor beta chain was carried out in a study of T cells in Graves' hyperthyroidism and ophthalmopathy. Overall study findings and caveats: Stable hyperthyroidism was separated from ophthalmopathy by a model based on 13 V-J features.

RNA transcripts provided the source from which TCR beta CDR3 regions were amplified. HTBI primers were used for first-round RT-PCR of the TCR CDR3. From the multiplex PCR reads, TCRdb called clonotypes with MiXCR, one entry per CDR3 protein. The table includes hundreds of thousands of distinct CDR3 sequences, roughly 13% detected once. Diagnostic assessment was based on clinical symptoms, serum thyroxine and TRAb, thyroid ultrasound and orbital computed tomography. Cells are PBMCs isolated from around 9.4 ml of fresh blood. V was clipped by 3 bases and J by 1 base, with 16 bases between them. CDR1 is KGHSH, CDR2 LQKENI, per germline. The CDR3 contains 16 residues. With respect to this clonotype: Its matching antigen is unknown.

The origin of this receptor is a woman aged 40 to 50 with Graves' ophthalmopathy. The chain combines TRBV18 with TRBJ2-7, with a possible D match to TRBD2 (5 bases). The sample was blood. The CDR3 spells CASSPGERTYSYEQYF. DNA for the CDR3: TGTGCCAGCTCACCCGGGGAACGGACCTATTCCTACGAGCAGTACTTC.